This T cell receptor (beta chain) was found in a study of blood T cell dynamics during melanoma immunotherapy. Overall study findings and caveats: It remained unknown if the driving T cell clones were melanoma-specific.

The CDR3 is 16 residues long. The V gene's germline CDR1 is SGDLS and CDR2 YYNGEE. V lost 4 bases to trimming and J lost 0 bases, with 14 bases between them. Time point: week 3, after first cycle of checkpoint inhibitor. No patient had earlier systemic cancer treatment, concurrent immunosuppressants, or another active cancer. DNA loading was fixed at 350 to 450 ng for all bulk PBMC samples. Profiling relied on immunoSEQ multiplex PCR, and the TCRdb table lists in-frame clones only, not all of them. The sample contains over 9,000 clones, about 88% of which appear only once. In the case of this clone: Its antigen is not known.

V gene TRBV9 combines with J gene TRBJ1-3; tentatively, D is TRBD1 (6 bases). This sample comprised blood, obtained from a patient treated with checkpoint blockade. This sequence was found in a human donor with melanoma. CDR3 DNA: TGTGCCAGCAGCCCGGGGGACATCCCCTCTGGAAACACCATATATTTT. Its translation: CASSPGDIPSGNTIYF.